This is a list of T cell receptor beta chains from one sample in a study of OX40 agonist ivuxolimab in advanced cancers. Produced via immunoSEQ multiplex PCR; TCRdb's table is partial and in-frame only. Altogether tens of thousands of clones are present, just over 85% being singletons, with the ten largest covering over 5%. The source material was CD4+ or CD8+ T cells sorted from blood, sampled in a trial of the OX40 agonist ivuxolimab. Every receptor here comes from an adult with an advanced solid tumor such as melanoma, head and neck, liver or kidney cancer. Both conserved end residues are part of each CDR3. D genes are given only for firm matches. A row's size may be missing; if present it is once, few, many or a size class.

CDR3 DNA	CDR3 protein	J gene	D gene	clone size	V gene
TGTGCCTGGAGTCGAGGCCTCACCTCTGGAAACACCATATATTTT	CAWSRGLTSGNTIYF	TRBJ1-3	NA	NA	TRBV30
TGTGCCAGCAGCTTAGCAAAGAGCACAGATACGCAGTATTTT	CASSLAKSTDTQYF	TRBJ2-3	NA	NA	TRBV7-2
TGTGCCAGCAGGCGGGGGGCCACTGAAGCTTTCTTT	CASRRGATEAFF	TRBJ1-1	NA	NA	TRBV6-6
TGTGCCAGCAGCCCGACCTGGATCCTAGCGGGAGGCGATAATGAGCAGTTCTTC	CASSPTWILAGGDNEQFF	TRBJ2-1	TRBD2	NA	TRBV14
TGTGCCAGCAGCTTAAACGTGCTTTCCGAGCAGTACTTC	CASSLNVLSEQYF	TRBJ2-7	NA	once	TRBV7-2
TGTGCCAGCAGTCCACAGGGAACCGGGGAGCTGTTTTTT	CASSPQGTGELFF	TRBJ2-2	NA	NA	TRBV2
TGTGCCAGCAGCTCCCCCCGGGGTGAGCAGTTCTTC	CASSSPRGEQFF	TRBJ2-1	NA	NA	TRBV7-8
TGTGCCAGCAGCTTAGAGGACAGAAGAACGCAGTATTTT	CASSLEDRRTQYF	TRBJ2-3	NA	once	TRBV7-2
TGTGCCAGCAGCTGGTCCGGGGGGCTCAATCAGCCCCAGCATTTT	CASSWSGGLNQPQHF	TRBJ1-5	NA	NA	TRBV7-2
TGTGCCAGTAGTATAGGGGCAGGGGTAAGGAATCAGCCCCAGCATTTT	CASSIGAGVRNQPQHF	TRBJ1-5	NA	NA	TRBV19
TGTGCCAGCAGCCGTACTAGCGGGAGTGGCTACGAGCAGTACTTC	CASSRTSGSGYEQYF	TRBJ2-7	TRBD2	NA	TRBV7-2
TGTGCCAGCTCACCTATCCCGGTTCGGGGTGATACTGAAGCTTTCTTT	CASSPIPVRGDTEAFF	TRBJ1-1	NA	NA	TRBV18
TGTGCCAGCAGCCCCGCCCGGGGGAGGGTGGAGACCCAGTACTTC	CASSPARGRVETQYF	TRBJ2-5	TRBD2	NA	TRBV7-2
TGTGCCAGCAGTTTGATCGGGACAGGGAAATATGGCTACACCTTC	CASSLIGTGKYGYTF	TRBJ1-2	TRBD1	NA	TRBV27
TGTGCCAGCAGCCCTCGGACAGGGAGGGGGCCAGGAGAAGCTTTCTTT	CASSPRTGRGPGEAFF	TRBJ1-1	TRBD1	once	TRBV14
TGTGCCAGCAGCTCCCGAAGGGTCGGCTTAAGGACAGATACGCAGTATTTT	CASSSRRVGLRTDTQYF	TRBJ2-3	NA	NA	TRBV7-2
TGTGCCAGTAGTATCAGGGCCCCCAGCCAAGAGACCCAGTACTTC	CASSIRAPSQETQYF	TRBJ2-5	NA	once	TRBV19
TGTGCCAGCTCGAACCTGCCCGACACTGAAGCTTTCTTT	CASSNLPDTEAFF	TRBJ1-1	NA	NA	TRBV7-3
TGTGCCAGCTCATCTGGACTAGCGGGCACAGATACGCAGTATTTT	CASSSGLAGTDTQYF	TRBJ2-3	TRBD2	NA	TRBV18
TGCGCCAGCAGCTCGGGATCCCCGGGGATTGTCGGCTACACCTTC	CASSSGSPGIVGYTF	TRBJ1-2	NA	NA	TRBV5-1